This TCR beta chain is from a study of blood T cell repertoires in COVID-19. Across the whole study: Researchers got acute and convalescent COVID-19 samples from the United States, Italy and Spain.

The CDR3 is 13 amino acids. V was cut by 5 bases and J by 4 bases, with 11 bases left in between. Germline CDR1 is MDHEN and CDR2 is SYDVKM. TCRdb's table, derived via immunoSEQ multiplex PCR, lists solely in-frame clones and lacks some. The sample includes 80,000 to 95,000 clones, around 85% of them seen just once. This receptor was taken from a human donor in a cohort sampled during active COVID-19. The source material was peripheral blood. The chain has TRBV28 and TRBJ1-2; D is undetermined. This chain's CDR3 is CASSDVLSYGYTF. For the CDR3, the DNA is TGTGCCAGCAGTGATGTTCTGAGCTATGGCTACACCTTC.